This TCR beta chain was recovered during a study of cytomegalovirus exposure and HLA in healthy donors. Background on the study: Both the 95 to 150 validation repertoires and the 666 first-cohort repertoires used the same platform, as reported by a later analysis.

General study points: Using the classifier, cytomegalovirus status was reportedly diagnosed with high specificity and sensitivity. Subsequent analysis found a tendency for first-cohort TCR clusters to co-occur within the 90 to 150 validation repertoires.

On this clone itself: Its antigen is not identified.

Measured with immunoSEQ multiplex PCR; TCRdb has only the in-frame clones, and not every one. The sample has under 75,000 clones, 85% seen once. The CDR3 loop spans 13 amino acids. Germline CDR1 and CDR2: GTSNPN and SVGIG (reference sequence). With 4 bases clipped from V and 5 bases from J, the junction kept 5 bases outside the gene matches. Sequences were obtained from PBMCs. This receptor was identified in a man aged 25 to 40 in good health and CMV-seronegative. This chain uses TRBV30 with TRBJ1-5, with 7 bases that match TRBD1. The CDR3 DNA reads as TGTGCCTGGACTACAGGGGAGTATCAGCCCCAGCATTTT. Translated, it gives CAWTTGEYQPQHF.